Each of the 15 T cell receptor beta chains below was sequenced from the same sample in a study of metastatic and nonmetastatic thyroid tumors. TCRdb re-analyzed the PCR reads through MiXCR. The profile covers about 92,000 clones, with 14% to 15% appearing a single time and 3.6% taken by the ten largest. Each patient went into thyroid surgery without having received any treatment. Sequencing was performed on blood. All receptors derive from a female donor with papillary thyroid cancer or a benign thyroid nodule (not recorded which). Some clones in this sample may be carry-over from other donors' samples.

This clone was detected many times. A clone one base away is much larger, so this may be a read error. At the DNA level, this CDR3 is encoded by other sequences in the same sample as well. The V and J genes are TRBV28 and TRBJ1-4; tentative D call: TRBD1 (5 bases). The CDR3 covers 12 residues. Germline V gene data show CDR1 as MDHEN and CDR2 as SYDVKM. The CDR3 is CASIGGTEKLFF. As DNA, the CDR3 is TGTGCCAGCATAGGCGGGACTGAAAAACTGTTCTTT.

This clone appeared many times. The chain uses TRBV28 and TRBJ1-5; TRBD1 might be the D (6 bases). Trimming cost V 6 bases and J 4 bases, with 16 bases left between them. The length of the CDR3 is 15 residues. CDR1 is MDHEN, CDR2 SYDVKM, per germline. The chain's CDR3 is CASSPGTLVNQPQHF. The CDR3 region has the DNA TGTGCCAGCAGCCCGGGGACACTAGTAAATCAGCCCCAGCATTTT.

The table lists this clone with many counts. CDR3 protein: CASSPGLNTGELFF. CDR3 in DNA: TGTGCCAGCTCACCAGGGCTGAACACCGGGGAGCTGTTTTTT. The V and J genes are TRBV18 and TRBJ2-2; D is undetermined. This CDR3 contains 14 residues. Germline values: CDR1 KGHSH, CDR2 LQKENI. The V end was cut by 2 bases, the J end by 1 base, with 5 bases between. The variable domain in full, with the rest retrieved from reference TRBV18 and TRBJ2-2, is NAGVMQNPRHLVRRRGQEARLRCSPMKGHSHVYWYRQLPEEGLKFMVYLQKENIIDESGMPKERFSAEFPKEGPSILRIQQVVRGDSAAYFCASSPGLNTGELFFGEGSRLTVL.

Comments on this clone: This may stem from a read error, because a much larger clone lies one nucleotide away. J is TRBJ2-7 and V is TRBV4-1; 8 nucleotides agree with TRBD2. V lost 4 bases, J lost 1 base, and 9 bases stayed unmatched. CDR3 size: 16 residues. Germline lookup yields CDR1 MGHRA and CDR2 YSYEKL. The CDR3 spells CASSLISGGPSYEQYF. In DNA, the CDR3 is TGCGCCAGCAGCCTGATAAGCGGGGGCCCTTCCTACGAGCAGTACTTC.

In this sample, this clone turned up many times. The chain couples TRBV6-2 or TRBV6-3 to TRBJ2-7; 8 bases align to TRBD1. From germline, CDR1 is MNHEY and CDR2 SVGEGT. This CDR3 has 10 residues. V lost 8 bases, J lost 11 bases, and 5 bases stayed unmatched. The CDR3 DNA follows: TGTGCCAGCGGGACAGGTAGGGAGTACTTC. Translating it yields CASGTGREYF.

This clone was seen more than once but under ten times. The V and J genes are TRBV6-1 and TRBJ2-7; TRBD2 matches 11 bases. The CDR3 is made up of 16 amino acids. Per the germline V gene, CDR1 is MNHNS and CDR2 is SASEGT. With V trimmed by 3 bases and J by 2 bases, 6 bases remained unmatched. The CDR3 DNA reads TGTGCCAGCAGTGACCCAACTAGCGGGAGAGCCTACGAGCAGTACTTC. Its translation: CASSDPTSGRAYEQYF.

Worth noting for this clone: This CDR3 is also generated by other DNA sequences in the sample. The gene calls are TRBV7-3 and TRBJ2-1; perhaps D is TRBD1 or TRBD2 (5 bases each). Germline assignment: CDR1 SGHTA and CDR2 FQGTGA. This CDR3 has 13 amino acids. V was pared by 5 bases and J by 9 bases, with 14 bases between. The CDR3 nucleotides are TGTGCCAGCAGCCGGGACCTGAACGGTGAGCAGTTCTTC. Amino acids: CASSRDLNGEQFF.

This clone showed up many times. The genes are TRBV5-8 and TRBJ1-3, with D hard to call. The CDR3 is 15 amino acids. CDR1 SGHTS and CDR2 YDEGEE come from the germline V gene. Trimming cost V 1 base and J 3 bases, with 11 bases left between them. CDR3 protein: CASSLMGTFGNTIYF. CDR3 DNA: TGTGCCAGCAGCTTGATGGGTACCTTTGGAAACACCATATATTTT.

This clone came up many times. The chain combines TRBV20-1 with TRBJ2-1; 8 bases are a match to TRBD1. Germline CDR1 is DFQATT and CDR2 is SNEGSKA (reference sequence). This CDR3 contains 13 residues. The trim removed 6 bases at V and 5 bases at J, leaving 6 bases unmatched. CDR3 bases: TGCAGTGCCATGGGACAGGTTGACAATGAGCAGTTCTTC. Translation gives CSAMGQVDNEQFF.

Remarks on this clone: A much larger clone differs from this one at a single base, so this may be a read error. The conserved closing phenylalanine or tryptophan is absent in this CDR3, likely reflecting a read error. The gene calls are TRBV10-3 and TRBJ2-2; unclear D gene. The V end lost 4 bases, the J end lost 1 base, and 7 bases lay between the germline ends. Germline CDR1 is ENHRY and CDR2 is SYGVKD. This CDR3 comprises 14 residues. Here the CDR3 reads CAISAVGNTGELFL. The CDR3 nucleotides read TGTGCCATCAGTGCGGTCGGGAACACCGGGGAGCTGTTTCTT.

Details on this clone: A much bigger clone sits one base away, suggesting this may be a read error. The V and J genes are TRBV5-1 and TRBJ2-2; 7 bases are shared with TRBD2. Germline loops: CDR1 SGHRS, CDR2 YFSETQ. The CDR3 has 16 amino acids. Trimming took 9 bases from V and 2 from J; bases not matched to a gene: 13. The CDR3 DNA sequence: TGCGCCATCAGGAACGAGCGGGGCGCTAACACCGGGGAGCTGTTTTTT. Translating gives CAIRNERGANTGELFF.

This clone was observed a handful of times. Given a much more abundant clone one base away, this may be a read error. CDR3 coding DNA: TGTGCCAGCAGTGATAGGGGCAGGTACACCGGGGAGCTGTTTTTT. As protein: CASSDRGRYTGELFF. The rearrangement uses TRBV6-1 and TRBJ2-2; D possibly corresponds to TRBD1 (5 bases). CDR1 is MNHNS and CDR2 is SASEGT in the germline V gene. The V end lost 3 bases, the J end lost 3 bases, and 11 bases lay between the germline ends. This CDR3 spans 15 amino acids.

This clone has ten or more counts. CDR3 loop: CASKGLLKGRLSNTEAFF. For the CDR3, the DNA is TGTGCCAGCAAGGGGCTACTAAAGGGGCGACTGTCGAACACTGAAGCTTTCTTT. The rearrangement links TRBV7-8 to TRBJ1-1; maybe TRBD1 (5 bases). V was trimmed by 7 bases and J by 1 base, leaving 25 bases between them. From germline, CDR1 is SGHVS and CDR2 FQNEAQ. The CDR3 length is 18 residues.

Many counts were recorded for this clone. The rearrangement joins TRBV16 to TRBJ1-2; TRBD1 is a possible D gene (6 bases). The V and J ends lost 4 bases and 4 bases respectively, with 22 bases between them. Germline V lookup: CDR1 KGHSY, CDR2 FQNENV. The CDR3 has 17 residues. As DNA, the CDR3 is TGTGCCAGCAGCCTCTCCCCCTCAACAGGGAACCGCTATGGCTACACCTTC. Amino acids: CASSLSPSTGNRYGYTF. The full variable domain, with the rest looked up from reference TRBV16 and TRBJ1-2, is GEEVAQTPKHLVRGEGQKAKLYCAPIKGHSYVFWYQQVLKNEFKFLISFQNENVFDETGMPKERFSAKCLPNSPCSLEIQATKLEDSAVYFCASSLSPSTGNRYGYTFGSGTRLTVV.

This clone was seen a handful of times. The chain couples TRBV4-2 to TRBJ2-5; 8 bases align to TRBD2. Germline V lookup: CDR1 LGHNA, CDR2 YNFKEQ. V shed 0 bases and J 4 bases; nucleotides not matched to a gene: 7. The length of the CDR3 is 16 residues. Written as DNA, the CDR3 is TGTGCCAGCAGCCAAGACGTTAGCGGGGCCCTAGAGACCCAGTACTTC. Its translation: CASSQDVSGALETQYF.